This TCR beta chain was recorded in a study of blood T cell repertoires in COVID-19 (dated by TCRdb to the early 2020s). Concerning the study at large: Collaborator samples came from the United States, Italy and Spain and covered acute and convalescent phases of COVID-19. The prospective study material was composed of cDNA or gDNA derived from T cells, B-cell-depleted T cells, or PBMCs. Subjects who had been exposed to COVID-19, were actively infected with it, or had recovered from it provided the deeply sampled blood TCRbeta repertoires that made up the dataset. The repertoires were made available in a free public database intended to serve as a resource for research on the immune response to SARS-CoV-2. The samples were drawn from two sources: the first 160 participants of the ongoing ImmuneRACE study, and 1,254 subjects contributed by 6 global collaborators. Nearly every sample came with metadata listing a de-identified subject ID, COVID-19 status, age in years and sex. HLA class I and class II types, where available, came from metadata supplied by the sample provider rather than from assay-based typing.

Each collaborating institution followed its own protocols to collect whole blood in K2EDTA tubes. Collaborator samples were shipped for TCRbeta analysis as frozen whole blood, isolated PBMCs, or DNA extracted from either sample type. Details on this clone: What antigen it recognizes has not been identified. Per-base qualities were not stored, and no clone one base away is much larger.

Summary of the overall study and its limitations: Clinical and demographic metadata were provided uncurated, with the amount varying by source and participant.

TCRbeta CDR3 regions were amplified from genomic DNA by means of the immunoSEQ Assay, a bias-controlled multiplex PCR. In the source study's methods: The number of nucleated cells in each sample was estimated from the amplification of reference gene primers within the assay. To quantify the absolute abundance of each unique TCRbeta CDR3 rearrangement, sequence reads were collapsed and filtered. For each sample, productive Simpson clonality was calculated as the square root of Simpson's diversity index over productive rearrangements. The immuneACCESS repertoire file appears here via TCRdb, limited to in-frame rearrangements. These files lack a portion of the clones; in checked studies, under half of the deficit traces to unresolved V genes, and the cause of the others is not known. V and J calls and clone size are copied from that table; D and trimming were computed from the DNA. The sample table contains around 130,000 clones; only one count was recorded for 85% to 90% of them. Roughly a sixth of the sample rests with the top ten.

The CDR3 starts with the cysteine, ends with the phenylalanine, and has 14 residues. Of all the DNA, just the CDR3 is kept, 42 bases in frame from base 1. CDR1 is given as SGHDT and CDR2 as YYEEEE, both from the germline V gene. V is pared back by 0 bases and J by 7 bases, with 11 bases lying between the germline termini. The rearranged segments are TRBV5-6 and TRBJ2-4; a weak D assignment points to TRBD2 (5 bases agree). The TCR sequence derives from a man aged 45-65 years with active or convalescent COVID-19. Material for sequencing was peripheral blood. The DNA reads TGTGCCAGCAGCTTGGTTGAGGGAAGTAACATTCAGTACTTC. The encoded protein is CASSLVEGSNIQYF.